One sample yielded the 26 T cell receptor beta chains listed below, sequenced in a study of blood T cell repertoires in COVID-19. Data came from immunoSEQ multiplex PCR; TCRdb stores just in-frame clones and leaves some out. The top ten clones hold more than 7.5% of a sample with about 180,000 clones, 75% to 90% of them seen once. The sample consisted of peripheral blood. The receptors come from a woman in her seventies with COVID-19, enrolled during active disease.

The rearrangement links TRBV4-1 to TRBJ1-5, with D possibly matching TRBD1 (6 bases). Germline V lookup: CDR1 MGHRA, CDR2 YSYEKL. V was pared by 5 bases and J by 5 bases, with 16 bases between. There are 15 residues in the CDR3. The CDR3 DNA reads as TGCGCCAGCAGCGCCCAGTGGACAGCCTATCAGCCCCAGCATTTT. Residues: CASSAQWTAYQPQHF.

The DNA of the CDR3 is TGCGCCAGCAGCTTTTTGGGACTAGCGGGAGAGAGCTCCTACAATGAGCAGTTCTTC. Encoded protein: CASSFLGLAGESSYNEQFF. The V call is TRBV5-1, the J call TRBJ2-1; 14 bases are shared with TRBD2. CDR1 and CDR2 from the germline V gene are SGHRS and YFSETQ. Losses at the gene ends were 2 bases for V and 0 bases for J; bases not matched to a gene: 7. The CDR3 runs 19 residues.

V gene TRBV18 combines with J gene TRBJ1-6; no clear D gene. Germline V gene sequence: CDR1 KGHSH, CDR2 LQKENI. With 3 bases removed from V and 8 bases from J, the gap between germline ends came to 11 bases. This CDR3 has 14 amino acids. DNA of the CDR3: TGTGCCAGCTCACCGGCCGGGAGTGATTCACCCCTCCACTTT. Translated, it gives CASSPAGSDSPLHF.

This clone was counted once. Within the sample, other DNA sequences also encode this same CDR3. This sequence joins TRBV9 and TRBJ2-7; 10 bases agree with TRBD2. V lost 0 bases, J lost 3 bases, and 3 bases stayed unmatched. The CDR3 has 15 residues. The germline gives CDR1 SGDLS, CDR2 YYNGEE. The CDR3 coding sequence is TGTGCCAGCAGCGTAGATCCTAGCGGGAGCTACGAGCAGTACTTC. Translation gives CASSVDPSGSYEQYF.

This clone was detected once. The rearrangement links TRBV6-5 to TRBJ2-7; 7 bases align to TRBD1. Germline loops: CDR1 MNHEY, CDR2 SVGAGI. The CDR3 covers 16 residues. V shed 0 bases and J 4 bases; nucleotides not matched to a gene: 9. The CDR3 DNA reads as TGTGCCAGCAGTTACTCGATGAGACAGGGAGCTTACGAGCAGTACTTC. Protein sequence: CASSYSMRQGAYEQYF.

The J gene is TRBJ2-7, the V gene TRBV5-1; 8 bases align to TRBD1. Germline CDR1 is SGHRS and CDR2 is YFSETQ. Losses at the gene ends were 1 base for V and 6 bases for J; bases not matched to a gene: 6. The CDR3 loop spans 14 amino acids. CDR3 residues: CASSLTGGVGEQYF. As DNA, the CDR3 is TGCGCCAGCAGCTTGACAGGGGGAGTGGGCGAGCAGTACTTC.

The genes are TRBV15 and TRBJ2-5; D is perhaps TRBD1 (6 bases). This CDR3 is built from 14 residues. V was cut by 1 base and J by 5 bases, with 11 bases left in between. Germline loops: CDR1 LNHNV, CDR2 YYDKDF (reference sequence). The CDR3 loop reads CATSRVGQFETQYF. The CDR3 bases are TGTGCCACCAGCAGAGTAGGACAGTTTGAGACCCAGTACTTC.

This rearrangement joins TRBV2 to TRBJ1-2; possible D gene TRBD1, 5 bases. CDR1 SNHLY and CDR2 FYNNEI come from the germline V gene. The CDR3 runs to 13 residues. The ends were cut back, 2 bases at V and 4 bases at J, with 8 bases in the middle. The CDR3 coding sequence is TGTGCCAGCAGTGAACCCAGGGCCTATGGCTACACCTTC. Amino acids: CASSEPRAYGYTF.

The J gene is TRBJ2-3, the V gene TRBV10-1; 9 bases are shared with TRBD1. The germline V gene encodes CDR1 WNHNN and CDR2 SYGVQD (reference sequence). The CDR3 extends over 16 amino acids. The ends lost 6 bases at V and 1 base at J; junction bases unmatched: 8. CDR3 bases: TGCGCCAGCAGCCCGAAAAGGGACAGGGGCACAGATACGCAGTATTTT. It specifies CASSPKRDRGTDTQYF.

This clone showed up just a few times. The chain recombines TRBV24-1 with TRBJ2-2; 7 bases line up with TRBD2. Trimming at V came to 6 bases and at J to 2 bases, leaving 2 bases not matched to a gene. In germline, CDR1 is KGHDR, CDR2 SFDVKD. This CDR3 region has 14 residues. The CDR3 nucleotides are TGTGCCACCAGTACTAGCGCTAACACCGGGGAGCTGTTTTTT. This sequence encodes CATSTSANTGELFF.

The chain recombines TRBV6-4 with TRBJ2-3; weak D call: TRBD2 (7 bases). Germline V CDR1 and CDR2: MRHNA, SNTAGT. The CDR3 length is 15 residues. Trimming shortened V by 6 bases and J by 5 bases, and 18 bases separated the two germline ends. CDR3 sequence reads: CASSPVGGAKDTQYF. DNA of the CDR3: TGTGCCAGCAGCCCCGTGGGGGGGGCAAAAGATACGCAGTATTTT.

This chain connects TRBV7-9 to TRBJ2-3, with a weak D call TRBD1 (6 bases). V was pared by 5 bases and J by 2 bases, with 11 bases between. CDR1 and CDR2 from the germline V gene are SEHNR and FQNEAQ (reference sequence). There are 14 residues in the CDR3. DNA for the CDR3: TGTGCCAGCAGCCGTCGGACAGACACAGATACGCAGTATTTT. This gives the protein CASSRRTDTDTQYF.

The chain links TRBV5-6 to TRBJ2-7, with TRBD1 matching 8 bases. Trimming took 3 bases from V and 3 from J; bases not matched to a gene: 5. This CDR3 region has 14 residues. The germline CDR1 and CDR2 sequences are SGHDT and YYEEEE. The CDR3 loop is CASSSGQGNYEQYF. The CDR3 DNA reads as TGTGCCAGCAGCTCCGGACAGGGCAACTACGAGCAGTACTTC. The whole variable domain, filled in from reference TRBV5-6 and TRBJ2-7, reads DAGVTQSPTHLIKTRGQQVTLRCSPKSGHDTVSWYQQALGQGPQFIFQYYEEEERQRGNFPDRFSGHQFPNYSSELNVNALLLGDSALYLCASSSGQGNYEQYFGPGTRLTVT.

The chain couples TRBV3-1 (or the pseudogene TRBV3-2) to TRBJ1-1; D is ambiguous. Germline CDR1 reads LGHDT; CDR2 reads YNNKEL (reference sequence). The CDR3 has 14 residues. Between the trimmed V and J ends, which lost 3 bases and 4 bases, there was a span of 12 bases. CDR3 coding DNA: TGTGCCAGCAGCCACCACTCCGGTGGCACTGAAGCTTTCTTT. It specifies CASSHHSGGTEAFF.

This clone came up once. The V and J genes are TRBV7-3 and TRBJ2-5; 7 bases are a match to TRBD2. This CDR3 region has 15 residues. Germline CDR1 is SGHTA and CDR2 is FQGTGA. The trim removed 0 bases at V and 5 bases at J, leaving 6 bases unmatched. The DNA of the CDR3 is TGTGCCAGCAGCTTAACGACTAGCCTGGGGGAGACCCAGTACTTC. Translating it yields CASSLTTSLGETQYF.

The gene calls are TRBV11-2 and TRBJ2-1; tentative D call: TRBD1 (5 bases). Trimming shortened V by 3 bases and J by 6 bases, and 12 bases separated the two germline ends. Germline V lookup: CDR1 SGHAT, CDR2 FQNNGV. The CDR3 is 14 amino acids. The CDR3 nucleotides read TGTGCCAGCAGCTTTTTGTCCCAGGGCAATGAGCAGTTCTTC. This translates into CASSFLSQGNEQFF.

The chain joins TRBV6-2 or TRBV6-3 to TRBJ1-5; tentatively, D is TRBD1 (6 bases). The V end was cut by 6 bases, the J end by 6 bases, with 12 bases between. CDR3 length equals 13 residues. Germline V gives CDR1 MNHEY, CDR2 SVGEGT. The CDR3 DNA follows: TGTGCCAGCAGCTATGAGACAGGTCAGCCCCAGCATTTT. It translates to CASSYETGQPQHF.

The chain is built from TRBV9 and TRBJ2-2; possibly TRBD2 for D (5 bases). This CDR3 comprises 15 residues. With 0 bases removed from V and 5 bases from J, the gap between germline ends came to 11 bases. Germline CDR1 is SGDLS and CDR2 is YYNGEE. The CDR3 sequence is CASSVGGLVTGELFF. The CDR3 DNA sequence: TGTGCCAGCAGCGTAGGAGGGTTGGTAACCGGGGAGCTGTTTTTT.

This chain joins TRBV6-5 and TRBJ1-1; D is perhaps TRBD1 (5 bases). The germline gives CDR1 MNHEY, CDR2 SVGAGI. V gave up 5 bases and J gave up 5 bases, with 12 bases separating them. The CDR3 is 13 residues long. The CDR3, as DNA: TGTGCCAGCAGTCCCCCAGGGTTAACTGAAGCTTTCTTT. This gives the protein CASSPPGLTEAFF.

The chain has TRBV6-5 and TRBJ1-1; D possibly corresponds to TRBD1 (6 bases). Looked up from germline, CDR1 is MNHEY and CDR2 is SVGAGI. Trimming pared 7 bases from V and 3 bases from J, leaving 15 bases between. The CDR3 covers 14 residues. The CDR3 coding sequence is TGTGCCAGCATTATAACAGGGATGGACACTGAAGCTTTCTTT. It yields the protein CASIITGMDTEAFF.

CDR3 bases: TGCAGCCTTACCGGACAGCTGAACACTGAAGCTTTCTTT. This sequence encodes CSLTGQLNTEAFF. The chain carries TRBV29-1 and TRBJ1-1; possible D gene TRBD1, 6 bases. V lost 8 bases to trimming and J lost 0 bases, with 13 bases between them. CDR3 length equals 13 residues. Germline CDR1 and CDR2: SQVTM and ANQGSEA.

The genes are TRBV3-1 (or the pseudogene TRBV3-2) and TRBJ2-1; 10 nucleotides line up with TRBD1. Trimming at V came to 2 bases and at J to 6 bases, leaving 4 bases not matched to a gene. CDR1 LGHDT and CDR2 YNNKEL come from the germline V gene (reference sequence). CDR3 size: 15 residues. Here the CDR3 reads CASSQWTGGRNEQFF. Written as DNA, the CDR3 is TGTGCCAGCAGCCAATGGACAGGGGGACGCAATGAGCAGTTCTTC.

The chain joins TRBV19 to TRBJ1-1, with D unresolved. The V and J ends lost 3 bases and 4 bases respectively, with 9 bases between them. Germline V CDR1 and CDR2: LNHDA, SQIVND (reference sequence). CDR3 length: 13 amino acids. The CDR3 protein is CASSIIGGTEAFF. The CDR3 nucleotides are TGTGCCAGTAGTATTATTGGAGGCACTGAAGCTTTCTTT. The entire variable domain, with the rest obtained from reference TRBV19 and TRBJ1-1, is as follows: DGGITQSPKYLFRKEGQNVTLSCEQNLNHDAMYWYRQDPGQGLRLIYYSQIVNDFQKGDIAEGYSVSREKKESFPLTVTSAQKNPTAFYLCASSIIGGTEAFFGQGTRLTVV.

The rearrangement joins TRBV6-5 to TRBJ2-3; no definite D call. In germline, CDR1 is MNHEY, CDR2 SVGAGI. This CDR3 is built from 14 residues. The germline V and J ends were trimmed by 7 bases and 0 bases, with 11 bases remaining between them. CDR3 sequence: CASMRRSSTDTQYF. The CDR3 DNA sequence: TGTGCCAGCATGAGGCGGAGTAGCACAGATACGCAGTATTTT.

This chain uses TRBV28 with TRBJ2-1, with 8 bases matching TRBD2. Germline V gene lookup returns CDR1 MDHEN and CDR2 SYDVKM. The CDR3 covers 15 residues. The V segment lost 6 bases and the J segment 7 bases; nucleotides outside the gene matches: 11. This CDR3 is CASRPGGSGKNEQFF. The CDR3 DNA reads TGTGCCAGCAGACCCGGTGGTAGCGGGAAAAATGAGCAGTTCTTC. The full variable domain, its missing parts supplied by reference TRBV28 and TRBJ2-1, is DVKVTQSSRYLVKRTGEKVFLECVQDMDHENMFWYRQDPGLGLRLIYFSYDVKMKEKGDIPEGYSVSREKKERFSLILESASTNQTSMYLCASRPGGSGKNEQFFGPGTRLTVL.

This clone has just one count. The CDR3 DNA reads TGTGCCAGCTCACCCGTAGCGGGAGGCCCAGATACGCAGTATTTT. It translates to CASSPVAGGPDTQYF. This chain connects TRBV18 to TRBJ2-3, with 10 bases fitting TRBD2. After removal of 3 bases from V and 4 bases from J, the junction contained 4 bases not matched to a gene. Germline CDR1 reads KGHSH; CDR2 reads LQKENI. The CDR3 is made up of 15 amino acids. The variable domain in full, with the rest retrieved from reference TRBV18 and TRBJ2-3, is NAGVMQNPRHLVRRRGQEARLRCSPMKGHSHVYWYRQLPEEGLKFMVYLQKENIIDESGMPKERFSAEFPKEGPSILRIQQVVRGDSAAYFCASSPVAGGPDTQYFGPGTRLTVL.